This T cell receptor beta chain was recovered during a study of cytotoxic CD8 clonotypes in ibrutinib-treated CLL. Study-wide background: Partial responses numbered around 24 and complete responses 2; after a median about 72 months, roughly 15 stayed remitted and roughly twelve progressed. After treatment lasting a median about twelve months, range 6 to 36, response samples were collected.

Sequencing used immunoSEQ multiplex PCR; TCRdb keeps in-frame clones, though not all of them. In the table there are approximately 340,000 clones, approximately 67% of which are singletons. About this clone itself: Its specificity is unknown.

Study-wide results and caveats: An increase in clonality occurred at ibrutinib response, followed by a return toward baseline at progression. Sustained-remission and progressing patients' sampling times differed.

The receptor was derived from a human donor with chronic lymphocytic leukemia. The sequenced sample was PBMCs, obtained after 36 months of ibrutinib treatment.

CDR3 sequence (DNA): TGTGCCACTATTAGCGGGGGGGCAGGCACAGATACGCAGTATTTT. Encoded protein: CATISGGAGTDTQYF. The chain is built from TRBV10-3 and TRBJ2-3; 11 bases align to TRBD2. The germline V gene encodes CDR1 ENHRY and CDR2 SYGVKD. The V gene end was trimmed by 10 bases and the J gene end by 1 base; junction bases not matched to a gene: 7. CDR3 length: 15 amino acids.